One and the same sample provided the 5 T cell receptor beta chains below, sequenced in a study of patients and donors after allogeneic stem cell transplantation. A single record per CDR3 protein comes from TCRdb applying MiXCR to the RT-PCR reads. The table records about 960,000 distinct CDR3 sequences, roughly 18% of them present only once. Sequenced sample: blood, either unsorted or a sorted T cell fraction (not recorded which). These receptor sequences come from a human donor who was either an allogeneic HSCT recipient or a stem cell or donor lymphocyte infusion donor (not recorded which). It is not recorded whose cells these are; they may come from a transplant donor.

Only a few counts were recorded for this clonotype. V gene TRBV7-3 combines with J gene TRBJ2-2; D might be TRBD2 (5 bases). This CDR3 comprises 15 residues. Trimming cost V 2 bases and J 5 bases, with 12 bases left between them. Per germline, CDR1 SGHTA and CDR2 FQGTGA. CDR3 protein: CASSLVAGDTGELFF. In DNA form, the CDR3 reads TGTGCCAGCAGCTTAGTCGCGGGTGATACCGGGGAGCTGTTTTTT.

This clonotype was counted a few times. The V and J genes are TRBV6-1 and TRBJ1-2; perhaps TRBD1 as D (5 bases). CDR1 and CDR2 from the germline V gene are MNHNS and SASEGT. V shed 8 bases and J shed 6 bases, with 19 bases lying between them. This CDR3 has 14 amino acids. CDR3 sequence reads: CASGGARAGHGYTF. CDR3 coding DNA: TGTGCCAGCGGTGGGGCACGGGCCGGGCATGGCTACACCTTC.

This chain connects TRBV29-1 to TRBJ2-1; a weak D match, TRBD1 (5 bases). The germline V gene encodes CDR1 SQVTM and CDR2 ANQGSEA. This CDR3 comprises 10 residues. Between the trimmed V and J ends, which lost 4 bases and 8 bases, there was a span of 6 bases. The CDR3 protein is CSVGGHEQFF. The CDR3 bases are TGCAGCGTTGGGGGCCATGAGCAGTTCTTC.

The chain uses TRBV21-1 and TRBJ2-1; the DNA was not compared with TRBD1, the D call given in the table. TRBV21-1 is a pseudogene segment. The CDR3 runs 15 residues. The CDR3 loop reads CASSKLRDPVNEQFF. CDR3 DNA sequence: TGTGCCAGCAGCAAACTGAGGGACCCCGTCAATGAGCAGTTCTTC.

V gene TRBV27 combines with J gene TRBJ2-7; D might be TRBD1 (5 bases). CDR3 size: 15 residues. The V gene lost 3 bases and the J gene lost 2 bases, with 14 bases spanning the gap. Germline CDR1 MNHEY, CDR2 SMNVEV (reference sequence). This CDR3 reads CASSFSGHLPYEQYF. The CDR3 nucleotides are TGTGCCAGCAGTTTCTCAGGACACCTTCCCTACGAGCAGTACTTC.